The T cell receptor beta chain described here comes from a study of human T cells and chemical hapten exposure. Overall study context: Each week of the roughly 23-week study, patients had diphenylcyclopropenone applied to the scalp.

TCRdb re-derived calls from the RACE reads in MiXCR, one entry per CDR3 protein. The profile shows 95,000 or so distinct CDR3 sequences, 9.5% to 12% of them singletons. A few counts support this clonotype. Trimming removed 7 bases at V and 0 bases at J, with 10 bases between. Germline V gives CDR1 MDHEN, CDR2 SYDVKM. This CDR3 contains 13 residues. Time point indicated: patch test 2, 6 weeks after DPC sensitization. Treatment: therapeutic diphenylcyclopropenone sensitization with weekly scalp DPC. The sequence was obtained from a woman aged 40 to 50 with alopecia areata. Some clones in this sample may be carry-over from other donors' samples. The chain couples TRBV28 to TRBJ2-7, with D unresolved. The sequencing here drew on whole blood, taken in connection with sensitization to the hapten diphenylcyclopropenone (DPC). This chain's CDR3 is CASTPPDSYEQYF. In DNA form, the CDR3 reads TGTGCCAGCACCCCCCCCGACTCCTACGAGCAGTACTTC.